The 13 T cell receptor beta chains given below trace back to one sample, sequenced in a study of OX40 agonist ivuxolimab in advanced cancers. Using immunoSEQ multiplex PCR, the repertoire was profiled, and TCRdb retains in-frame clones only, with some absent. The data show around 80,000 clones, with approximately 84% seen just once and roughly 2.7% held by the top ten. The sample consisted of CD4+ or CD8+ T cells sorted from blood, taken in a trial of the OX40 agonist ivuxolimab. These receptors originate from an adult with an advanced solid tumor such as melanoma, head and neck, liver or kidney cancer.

The CDR3, as DNA: TGTGCCAGCAGCCGAGGGACAGATCATCAGCCCCAGCATTTT. Translation: CASSRGTDHQPQHF. This chain uses TRBV6-5 with TRBJ1-5; 7 positions match TRBD1. With V trimmed by 6 bases and J by 5 bases, 7 bases remained unmatched. Germline CDR1 reads MNHEY; CDR2 reads SVGAGI. This CDR3 contains 14 residues.

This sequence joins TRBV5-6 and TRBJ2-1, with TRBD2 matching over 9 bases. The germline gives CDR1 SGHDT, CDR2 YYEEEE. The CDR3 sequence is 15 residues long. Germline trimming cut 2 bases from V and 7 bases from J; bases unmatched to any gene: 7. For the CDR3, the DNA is TGTGCCAGCAGCTTAAAACTAGCGGGCTTGAATGAGCAGTTCTTC. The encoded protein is CASSLKLAGLNEQFF.

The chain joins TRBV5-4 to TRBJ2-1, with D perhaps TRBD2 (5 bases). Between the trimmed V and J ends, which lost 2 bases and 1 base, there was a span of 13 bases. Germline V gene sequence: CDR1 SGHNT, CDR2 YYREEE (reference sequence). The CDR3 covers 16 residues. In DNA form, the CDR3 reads TGTGCCAGCAGCTTAGGAGGCAGTCAGTCCTACAATGAGCAGTTCTTC. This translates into CASSLGGSQSYNEQFF. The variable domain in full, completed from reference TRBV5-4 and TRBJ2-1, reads ETGVTQSPTHLIKTRGQQVTLRCSSQSGHNTVSWYQQALGQGPQFIFQYYREEENGRGNFPPRFSGLQFPNYSSELNVNALELDDSALYLCASSLGGSQSYNEQFFGPGTRLTVL.

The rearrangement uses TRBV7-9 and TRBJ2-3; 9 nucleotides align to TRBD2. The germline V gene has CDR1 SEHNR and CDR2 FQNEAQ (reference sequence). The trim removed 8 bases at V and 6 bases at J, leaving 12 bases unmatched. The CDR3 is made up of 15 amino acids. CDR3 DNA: TGTGCCAGCCCTCAGCTAGCGGGGCCCTTCGATACGCAGTATTTT. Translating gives CASPQLAGPFDTQYF.

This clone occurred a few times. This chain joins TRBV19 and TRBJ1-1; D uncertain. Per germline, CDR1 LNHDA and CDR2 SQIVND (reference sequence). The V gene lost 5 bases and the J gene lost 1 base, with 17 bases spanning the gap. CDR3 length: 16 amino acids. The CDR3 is CASSLRGGSGNTEAFF. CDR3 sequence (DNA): TGTGCCAGTAGTCTTCGAGGAGGCAGCGGGAACACTGAAGCTTTCTTT.

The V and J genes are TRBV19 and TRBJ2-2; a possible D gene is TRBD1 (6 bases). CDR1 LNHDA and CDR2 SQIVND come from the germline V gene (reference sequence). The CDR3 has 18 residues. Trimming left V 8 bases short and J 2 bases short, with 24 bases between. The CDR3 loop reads CASQDRLSLITNTGELFF. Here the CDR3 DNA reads TGTGCCAGTCAGGACAGACTCAGCCTGATAACCAACACCGGGGAGCTGTTTTTT.

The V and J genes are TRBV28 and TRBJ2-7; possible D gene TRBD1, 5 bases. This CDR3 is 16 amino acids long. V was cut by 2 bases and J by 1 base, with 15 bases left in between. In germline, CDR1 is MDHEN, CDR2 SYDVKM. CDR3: CASSLDRWGSSYEQYF. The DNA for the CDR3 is TGTGCCAGCAGTTTAGATCGGTGGGGCAGTTCCTACGAGCAGTACTTC.

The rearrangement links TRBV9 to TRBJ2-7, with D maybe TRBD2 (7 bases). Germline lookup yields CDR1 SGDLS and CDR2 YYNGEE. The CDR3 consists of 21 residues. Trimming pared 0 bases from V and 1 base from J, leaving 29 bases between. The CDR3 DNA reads TGTGCCAGCAGCGTAGTAAGGAGTTGGGGGGGCCGGACCCTTGCTTCCTACGAGCAGTACTTC. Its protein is CASSVVRSWGGRTLASYEQYF.

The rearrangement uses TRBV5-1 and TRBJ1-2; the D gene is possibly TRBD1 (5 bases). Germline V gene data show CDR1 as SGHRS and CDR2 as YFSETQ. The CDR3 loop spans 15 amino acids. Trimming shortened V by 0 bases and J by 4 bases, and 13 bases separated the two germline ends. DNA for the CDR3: TGCGCCAGCAGCTTGGCCTTGGGGGAAGGCTATGGCTACACCTTC. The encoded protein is CASSLALGEGYGYTF.

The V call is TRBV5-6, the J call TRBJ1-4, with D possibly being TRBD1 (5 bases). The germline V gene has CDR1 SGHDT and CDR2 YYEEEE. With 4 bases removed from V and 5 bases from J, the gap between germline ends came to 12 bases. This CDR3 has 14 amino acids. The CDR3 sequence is CASSRGAGNEKLFF. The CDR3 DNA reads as TGTGCCAGCAGCCGAGGGGCAGGGAATGAAAAACTGTTTTTT.

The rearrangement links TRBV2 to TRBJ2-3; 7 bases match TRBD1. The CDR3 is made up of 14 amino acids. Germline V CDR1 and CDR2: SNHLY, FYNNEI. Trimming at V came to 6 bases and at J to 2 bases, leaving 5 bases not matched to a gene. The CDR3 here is CASRMTGNTDTQYF. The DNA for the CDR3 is TGTGCCAGCAGGATGACAGGGAACACAGATACGCAGTATTTT.

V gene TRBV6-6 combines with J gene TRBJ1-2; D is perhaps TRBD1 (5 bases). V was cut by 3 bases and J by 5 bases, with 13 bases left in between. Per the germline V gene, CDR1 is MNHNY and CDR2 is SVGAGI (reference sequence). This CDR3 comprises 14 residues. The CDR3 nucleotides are TGTGCCAGCAGTTATGGGGCCACACCTTATGGCTACACCTTC. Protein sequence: CASSYGATPYGYTF.

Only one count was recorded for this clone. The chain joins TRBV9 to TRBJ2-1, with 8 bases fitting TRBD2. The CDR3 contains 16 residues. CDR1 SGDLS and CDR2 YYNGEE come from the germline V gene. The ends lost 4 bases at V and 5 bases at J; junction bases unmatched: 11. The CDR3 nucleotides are TGTGCCAGCAGCCGCTCGGGGGGGGCCGTCCACAATGAGCAGTTCTTC. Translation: CASSRSGGAVHNEQFF.